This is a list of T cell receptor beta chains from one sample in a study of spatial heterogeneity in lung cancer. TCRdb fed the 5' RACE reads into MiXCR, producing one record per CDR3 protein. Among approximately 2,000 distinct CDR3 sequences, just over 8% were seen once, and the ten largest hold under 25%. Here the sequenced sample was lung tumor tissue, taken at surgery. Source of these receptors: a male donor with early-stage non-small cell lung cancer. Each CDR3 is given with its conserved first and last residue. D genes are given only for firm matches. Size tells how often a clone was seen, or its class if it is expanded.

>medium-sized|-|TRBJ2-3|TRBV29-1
TGCAGCGTTGAGCCGGGGAGGGGGGATACGCAGTATTTT
CSVEPGRGDTQYF
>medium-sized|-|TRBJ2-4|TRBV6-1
TGTGCCACCTTCTCGGGGGTTGGCATTCAGTACTTC
CATFSGVGIQYF
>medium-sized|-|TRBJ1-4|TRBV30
TGTGCCTGGAGCGGAAGAGCCGGGAGCCAAGAAAAACTGTTTTTT
CAWSGRAGSQEKLFF
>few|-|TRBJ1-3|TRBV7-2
TGTGCCAGCAGCTTGGACGGCGGAAACACCATATATTTT
CASSLDGGNTIYF
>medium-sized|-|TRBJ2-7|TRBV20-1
TGCACCGCAAGGGGAAGCTCCTACGAGCAGTACTTC
CTARGSSYEQYF
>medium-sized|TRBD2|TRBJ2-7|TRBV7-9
TGTGCCAGCAGCCCGGGACTAGCGGGAGTGGAGCAGTACTTC
CASSPGLAGVEQYF
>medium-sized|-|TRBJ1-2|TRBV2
TGTGCCAGCAGTGACGGTCGGAGCGCTAACTATGGCTACACCTTC
CASSDGRSANYGYTF
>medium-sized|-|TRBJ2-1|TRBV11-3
TGTGCCAGCAGCTTGGAGCAAAGCTCCTACAATGAGCAGTTCTTC
CASSLEQSSYNEQFF
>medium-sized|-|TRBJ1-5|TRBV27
TGTGCCAGCAGTCCCAAGCCCGTGCCCCAGCATTTT
CASSPKPVPQHF
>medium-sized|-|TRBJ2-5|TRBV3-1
TGTGCCAGCAGCCAACGTGGGGGACAAGAGACCCAGTACTTC
CASSQRGGQETQYF
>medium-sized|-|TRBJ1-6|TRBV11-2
TGTGCCAGCAGACCCGTGTGGGATAATTCACCCCTCCACTTT
CASRPVWDNSPLHF
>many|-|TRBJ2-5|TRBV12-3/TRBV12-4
TGTGCCAGCAGTTTTTCGGGAAACCAAGAGACCCAGTACTTC
CASSFSGNQETQYF
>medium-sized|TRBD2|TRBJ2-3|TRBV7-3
TGTGCCAGCAGCCCGACCCTAGCGGGAGGTTTAGATACGCAGTATTTT
CASSPTLAGGLDTQYF
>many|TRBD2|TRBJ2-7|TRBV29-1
TGCAGCGCTGGGACTAGCGGGGTCTACGAGCAGTACTTC
CSAGTSGVYEQYF
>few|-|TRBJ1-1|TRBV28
TGTGCCAGCAGCCTGATTTCCGGGGGGGTAGCGACTGAAGCTTTCTTT
CASSLISGGVATEAFF
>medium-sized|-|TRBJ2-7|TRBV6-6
TGTGCCAGCAGTTACAGGGCGCAGGGCTCCTACGAGCAGTACTTC
CASSYRAQGSYEQYF
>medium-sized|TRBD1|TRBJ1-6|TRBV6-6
TGTGCCAGTCGCCCTGCTAGGACAGGGACCCCTTCACCCCTCCACTTT
CASRPARTGTPSPLHF
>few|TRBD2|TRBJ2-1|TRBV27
TGTGCCAGCAGGAAACTAGCGGGGGCATCCTACAATGAGCAGTTCTTC
CASRKLAGASYNEQFF
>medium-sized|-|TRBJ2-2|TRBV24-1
TGTGCCACCAGTGATCCTCCGGGACAATCGAACACCGGGGAGCTGTTTTTT
CATSDPPGQSNTGELFF
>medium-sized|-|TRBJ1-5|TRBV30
TGTGCCTGGAGTGGTCAGGGAAGCAATCAGCCCCAGCATTTT
CAWSGQGSNQPQHF